This TCR beta chain was sequenced for a study of breast tumors, draining lymph nodes, adjacent tissues listed by TCRdb under 2016. A note on the overall study: TCR beta repertoires were compared across tumor, adjacent nontumor tissue and axillary lymph nodes obtained from breast cancer patients. The study was designed to assess the relationships and possible T-cell exchange between tumor, surrounding tissue and draining lymph node repertoires in human breast cancer.

The instrument was an Illumina HiSeq 2000. TCR beta chain libraries were generated by multiplex PCR amplification. High-throughput sequencing was used to analyze the amplified TCR beta chain products. Using fastp trimming at Q25 and MiXCR clonotype assembly, TCRdb reanalyzed the public sequencing data and kept in-frame beta chains. Every entry covers one CDR3 protein and lists the most common genes and DNA from its rows. This sample lists approximately 130,000 distinct CDR3 sequences; 21% were detected once. The ten largest account for around 2.2% of the sample. As concerns this clonotype: Its binding antigen is unknown. Per-base qualities were not stored, and no clone one base away is much larger.

Lymph node samples came from the axillary draining lymph nodes of breast cancer patients. Broad study findings and their caveats: The conclusion that tumor T cells originate in lymph nodes was framed as consistent with a hypothesis rather than directly demonstrated. The data were considered consistent with the idea that most tumor T cells come from the lymph node and then expand in tumor tissue. The similarity between tumor and nontumor tissue repertoires was significantly greater in luminal-like breast cancer than in basal-like breast cancer. Tumor T-cell repertoires showed less diversity than lymph node repertoires and more diversity than nontumor tissue repertoires, and tumor T-cell repertoires showed preferential V and J gene usage.

V is clipped by 7 bases and J by 0 bases, and the sequence between their germline boundaries is 15 bases long. The CDR3 goes from the cysteine to the phenylalanine over 15 residues. This entry keeps only the CDR3 DNA: 45 bases, framed from base 1. Sequences MDHEN (CDR1) and SYDVKM (CDR2) are obtained from the germline V gene. Sequenced input: axillary lymph node tissue. This receptor was identified in a female donor with breast cancer. Some clones in this sample may be carry-over from other donors' samples. The chain was built from TRBV28 and TRBJ1-2; TRBD1 is perhaps the D gene, given 5 matching bases. The CDR3 sequence is CASTSPGGANYGYTF. The base sequence is TGTGCCAGCACCTCCCCGGGGGGAGCTAACTATGGCTACACCTTC.